These 15 T cell receptor beta chains share one sample of origin, sequenced in a study of radiation and T cells in renal cell carcinoma. Profiled with immunoSEQ multiplex PCR; TCRdb holds only in-frame clones, not every one. The table lists 150,000 or so clones, approximately 90% of them singletons. Time point described: baseline pretreatment blood. Treatment given: 15 Gy SBRT to primary tumor, nephrectomy 4 weeks later. This specimen consisted of blood, obtained from a patient whose treatment included radiotherapy and nephrectomy. These TCRs come from a woman in her 70s with renal cell carcinoma.

V usage is TRBV7-6 and J usage is TRBJ1-2; D unresolved. Germline V gene data show CDR1 as SGHVS and CDR2 as FNYEAQ. The length of the CDR3 is 16 residues. V lost 5 bases and J lost 0, with 16 bases in between. The DNA for the CDR3 is TGTGCCAGCAGCCCCCGTTCGGGTGGGTCTAACTATGGCTACACCTTC. This sequence encodes CASSPRSGGSNYGYTF.

The chain links TRBV4-1 to TRBJ1-1; tentative D call: TRBD1 (6 bases). Germline values: CDR1 MGHRA, CDR2 YSYEKL. CDR3 length: 14 residues. The germline V and J ends were trimmed by 1 base and 1 base, with 7 bases remaining between them. The CDR3 reads CASSQVDRNTEAFF. The CDR3 nucleotides read TGCGCCAGCAGCCAAGTGGACAGGAACACTGAAGCTTTCTTT.

The chain joins TRBV7-6 to TRBJ1-5; no reliable D call. The germline CDR1 and CDR2 sequences are SGHVS and FNYEAQ. V was trimmed by 1 base and J by 3 bases, leaving 10 bases between them. This CDR3 contains 15 residues. In DNA form, the CDR3 reads TGTGCCAGCAGCTTAGGAGGAGGGAACAATCAGCCCCAGCATTTT. Translation: CASSLGGGNNQPQHF.

J is TRBJ2-5 and V is TRBV11-3; the D call may be TRBD1 or TRBD2 (6 bases each). CDR3 length equals 14 residues. The V end was cut by 1 base, the J end by 1 base, with 7 bases between. CDR1 SGHNT and CDR2 YENEEA come from the germline V gene. CDR3 sequence (DNA): TGTGCCAGCAGCTTAGGGGGGGCCCAAGAGACCCAGTACTTC. Translation: CASSLGGAQETQYF. The full variable domain, rest sourced from reference TRBV11-3 and TRBJ2-5, is EAGVVQSPRYKIIEKKQPVAFWCNPISGHNTLYWYLQNLGQGPELLIRYENEEAVDDSQLPKDRFSAERLKGVDSTLKIQPAELGDSAVYLCASSLGGAQETQYFGPGTRLLVL.

The chain couples TRBV7-9 to TRBJ1-1; D is ambiguous. Trimming took 2 bases from V and 3 from J, leaving 4 bases between them. Germline CDR1 is SEHNR and CDR2 is FQNEAQ (reference sequence). The CDR3 has 12 residues. CDR3 sequence reads: CASSLTYTEAFF. The CDR3 coding sequence is TGTGCCAGCAGCTTAACCTACACTGAAGCTTTCTTT.

V is TRBV7-9 and J is TRBJ1-1, with D possibly matching TRBD1 (6 bases). The germline V gene has CDR1 SEHNR and CDR2 FQNEAQ (reference sequence). With 3 bases removed from V and 2 bases from J, the gap between germline ends came to 13 bases. The CDR3 consists of 15 residues. In nucleotides, the CDR3 is TGTGCCAGCAGCTTCGCGGGGACAAGCAACACTGAAGCTTTCTTT. Protein sequence: CASSFAGTSNTEAFF.

This chain links TRBV10-1 with TRBJ2-1; 7 bases line up with TRBD1. Per germline, CDR1 WNHNN and CDR2 SYGVQD (reference sequence). J lost 5 bases, V lost 8 bases, and 15 bases had no gene match. The CDR3 extends over 16 amino acids. CDR3 protein: CASRRTGTEKHNEQFF. CDR3 sequence (DNA): TGCGCCAGCCGACGAACCGGGACAGAAAAACACAATGAGCAGTTCTTC.

This clone was counted between two and nine times. This chain links TRBV7-2 with TRBJ2-3; TRBD2 matches 8 bases. The V segment lost 3 bases and the J segment 1 base; nucleotides outside the gene matches: 0. This CDR3 region has 14 residues. The germline V gene encodes CDR1 SGHTA and CDR2 FQGNSA. CDR3 in amino acids: CASSFSGGTDTQYF. The DNA for the CDR3 is TGTGCCAGCAGCTTTAGCGGGGGCACAGATACGCAGTATTTT.

This clone was observed a single time. The chain uses TRBV7-6 and TRBJ2-5; D tentatively fits TRBD1 or TRBD2 (6 bases each). The CDR3 length is 14 residues. CDR1 is SGHVS, CDR2 FNYEAQ, per germline. V shed 1 base and J shed 5 bases, with 11 bases lying between them. The CDR3 coding sequence is TGTGCCAGCAGCTTAGAGCCGGGGGCGGAGACCCAGTACTTC. Its translation is CASSLEPGAETQYF. Variable domain in full (rest from reference TRBV7-6 and TRBJ2-5): GAGVSQSPRYKVTKRGQDVALRCDPISGHVSLYWYRQALGQGPEFLTYFNYEAQQDKSGLPNDRFSAERPEGSISTLTIQRTEQRDSAMYRCASSLEPGAETQYFGPGTRLLVL.

Here the CDR3 reads CASSPGTSGYNEQFF. The CDR3 nucleotides read TGTGCCAGCAGCCCCGGGACTAGCGGATACAATGAGCAGTTCTTC. The rearrangement links TRBV11-2 to TRBJ2-1; 11 positions agree with TRBD2. V shed 5 bases and J 4 bases; nucleotides not matched to a gene: 4. The CDR3 consists of 15 residues. CDR1 and CDR2 from the germline V gene are SGHAT and FQNNGV. Looking up the rest from reference TRBV11-2 and TRBJ2-1 gives the full variable domain: EAGVAQSPRYKIIEKRQSVAFWCNPISGHATLYWYQQILGQGPKLLIQFQNNGVVDDSQLPKDRFSAERLKGVDSTLKIQPAKLEDSAVYLCASSPGTSGYNEQFFGPGTRLTVL.

The chain uses TRBV6-5 and TRBJ2-5; 8 bases map to TRBD1. J was trimmed by 11 bases and V by 5 bases; bases with no gene match: 7. The germline CDR1 and CDR2 sequences are MNHEY and SVGAGI. The length of the CDR3 is 12 residues. CDR3 nucleotide sequence: TGTGCCAGCAGTCAGGGGGCATGGGAGCAGTACTTC. Protein sequence: CASSQGAWEQYF.

The chain carries TRBV19 and TRBJ1-1; 9 positions agree with TRBD1. J was trimmed by 3 bases and V by 5 bases; bases with no gene match: 4. CDR3 size: 14 residues. CDR1 is LNHDA and CDR2 is SQIVND in the germline V gene (reference sequence). This CDR3 reads CASSRRDRDTEAFF. The CDR3 coding sequence is TGTGCCAGTAGTCGTAGGGACAGGGACACTGAAGCTTTCTTT.

This clone was seen only once. The chain links TRBV5-6 to TRBJ1-1; D is uncertain. The CDR3 has 13 amino acids. Germline V lookup: CDR1 SGHDT, CDR2 YYEEEE. The V end lost 2 bases, the J end lost 2 bases, and 7 bases lay between the germline ends. The CDR3 sequence is CASSFFRNTEAFF. Written as DNA, the CDR3 is TGTGCCAGCAGCTTTTTCAGAAACACTGAAGCTTTCTTT.

The chain combines TRBV6-6 with TRBJ1-1; D possibly corresponds to TRBD1 (5 bases). The CDR3 is 15 residues long. V lost 2 bases to trimming and J lost 0 bases, with 10 bases between them. The germline CDR1 and CDR2 sequences are MNHNY and SVGAGI (reference sequence). CDR3 DNA: TGTGCCAGCAGTTACGCGGACAATTTGAACACTGAAGCTTTCTTT. Translating gives CASSYADNLNTEAFF.

The gene calls are TRBV18 and TRBJ1-5; no clear D gene. There are 14 residues in the CDR3. CDR1 and CDR2 (germline): KGHSH, LQKENI. V lost 5 bases and J 0 bases, leaving 8 bases between the germline ends. The CDR3 sequence: CASSYSVSNQPQHF. CDR3 DNA: TGTGCCAGCTCATACAGCGTTAGCAATCAGCCCCAGCATTTT.